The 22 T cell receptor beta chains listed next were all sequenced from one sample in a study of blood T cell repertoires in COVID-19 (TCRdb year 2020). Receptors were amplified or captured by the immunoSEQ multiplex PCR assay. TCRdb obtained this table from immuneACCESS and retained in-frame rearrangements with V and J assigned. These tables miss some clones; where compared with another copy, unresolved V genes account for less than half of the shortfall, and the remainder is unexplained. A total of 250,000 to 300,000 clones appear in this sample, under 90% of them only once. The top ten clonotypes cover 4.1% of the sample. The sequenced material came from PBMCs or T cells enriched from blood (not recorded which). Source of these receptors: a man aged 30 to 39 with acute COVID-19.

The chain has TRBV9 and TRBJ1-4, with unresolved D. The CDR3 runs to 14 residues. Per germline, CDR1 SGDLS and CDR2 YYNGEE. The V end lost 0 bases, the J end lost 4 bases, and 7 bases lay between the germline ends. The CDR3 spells CASSVEEYNEKLFF. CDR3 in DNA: TGTGCCAGCAGCGTAGAAGAGTATAATGAAAAACTGTTTTTT.

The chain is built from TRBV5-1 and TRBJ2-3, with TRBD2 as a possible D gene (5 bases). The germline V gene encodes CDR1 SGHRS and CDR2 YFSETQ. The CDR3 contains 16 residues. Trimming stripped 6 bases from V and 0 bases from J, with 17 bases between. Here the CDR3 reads CASMLTGISSTDTQYF. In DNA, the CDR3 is TGCGCCAGCATGTTAACCGGGATCTCTAGCACAGATACGCAGTATTTT.

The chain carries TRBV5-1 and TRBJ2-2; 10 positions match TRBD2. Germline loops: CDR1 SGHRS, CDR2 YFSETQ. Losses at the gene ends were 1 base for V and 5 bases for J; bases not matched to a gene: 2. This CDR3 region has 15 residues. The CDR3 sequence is CASSLTSGATGELFF. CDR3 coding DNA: TGCGCCAGCAGCTTGACTAGCGGGGCTACCGGGGAGCTGTTTTTT.

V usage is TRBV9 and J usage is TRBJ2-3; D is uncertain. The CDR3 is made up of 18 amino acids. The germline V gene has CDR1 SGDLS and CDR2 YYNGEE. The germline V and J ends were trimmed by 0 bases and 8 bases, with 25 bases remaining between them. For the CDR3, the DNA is TGTGCCAGCAGCGTAGGTGCTGGTCAACAGATCAGCTTGGGTACGCAGTATTTT. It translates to CASSVGAGQQISLGTQYF.

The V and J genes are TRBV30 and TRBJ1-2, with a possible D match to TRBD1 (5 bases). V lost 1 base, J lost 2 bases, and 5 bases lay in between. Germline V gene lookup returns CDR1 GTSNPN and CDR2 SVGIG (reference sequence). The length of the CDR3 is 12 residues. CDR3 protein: CAWSEGNYGYTF. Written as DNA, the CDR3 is TGTGCCTGGAGTGAGGGGAACTATGGCTACACCTTC.

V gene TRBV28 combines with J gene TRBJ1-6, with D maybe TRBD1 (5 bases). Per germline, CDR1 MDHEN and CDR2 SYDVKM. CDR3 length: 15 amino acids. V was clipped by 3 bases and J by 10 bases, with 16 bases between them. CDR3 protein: CASSLSGRVGSPLHF. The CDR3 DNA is TGTGCCAGCAGTTTGTCCGGCAGGGTGGGATCACCCCTCCACTTT.

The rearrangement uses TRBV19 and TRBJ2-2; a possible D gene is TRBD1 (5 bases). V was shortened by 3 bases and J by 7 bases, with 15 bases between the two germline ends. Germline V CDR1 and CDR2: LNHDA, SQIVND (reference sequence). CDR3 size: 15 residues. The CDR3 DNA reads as TGTGCCAGTAGTATGGGTGCAGGGCCGTACGGGGAGCTGTTTTTT. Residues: CASSMGAGPYGELFF. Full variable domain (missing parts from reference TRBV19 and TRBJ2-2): DGGITQSPKYLFRKEGQNVTLSCEQNLNHDAMYWYRQDPGQGLRLIYYSQIVNDFQKGDIAEGYSVSREKKESFPLTVTSAQKNPTAFYLCASSMGAGPYGELFFGEGSRLTVL.

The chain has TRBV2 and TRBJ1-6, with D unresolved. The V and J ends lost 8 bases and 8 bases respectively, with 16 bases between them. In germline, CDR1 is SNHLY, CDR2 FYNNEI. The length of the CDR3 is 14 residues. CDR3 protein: CASCLRDFDSPLHF. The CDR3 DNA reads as TGTGCCAGCTGTTTGAGGGATTTTGATTCACCCCTCCACTTT.

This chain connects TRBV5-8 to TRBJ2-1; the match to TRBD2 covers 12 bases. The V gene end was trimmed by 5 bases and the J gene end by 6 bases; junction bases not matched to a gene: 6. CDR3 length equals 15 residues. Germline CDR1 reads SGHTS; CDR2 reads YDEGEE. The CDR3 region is CASRILAGGLNEQFF. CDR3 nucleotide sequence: TGTGCCAGCAGAATCCTAGCGGGGGGGCTCAATGAGCAGTTCTTC. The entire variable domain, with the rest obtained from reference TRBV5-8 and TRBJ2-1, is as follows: EAGVTQSPTHLIKTRGQQATLRCSPISGHTSVYWYQQALGLGLQFLLWYDEGEERNRGNFPPRFSGRQFPNYSSELNVNALELEDSALYLCASRILAGGLNEQFFGPGTRLTVL.

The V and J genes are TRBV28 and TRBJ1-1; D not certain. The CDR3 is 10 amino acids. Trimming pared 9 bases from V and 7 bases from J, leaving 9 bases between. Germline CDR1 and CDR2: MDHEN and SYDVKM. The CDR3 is CARSEGEAFF. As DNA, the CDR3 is TGTGCCAGGTCCGAGGGTGAAGCTTTCTTT. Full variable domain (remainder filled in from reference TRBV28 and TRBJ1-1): DVKVTQSSRYLVKRTGEKVFLECVQDMDHENMFWYRQDPGLGLRLIYFSYDVKMKEKGDIPEGYSVSREKKERFSLILESASTNQTSMYLCARSEGEAFFGQGTRLTVV.

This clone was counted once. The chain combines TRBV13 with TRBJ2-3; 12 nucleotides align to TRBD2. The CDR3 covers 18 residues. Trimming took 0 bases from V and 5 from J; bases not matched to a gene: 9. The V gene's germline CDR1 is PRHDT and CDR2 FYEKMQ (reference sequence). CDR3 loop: CASSLGGLAGGHQDTQYF. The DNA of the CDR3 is TGTGCCAGCAGCTTAGGCGGTCTAGCGGGGGGGCATCAAGATACGCAGTATTTT.

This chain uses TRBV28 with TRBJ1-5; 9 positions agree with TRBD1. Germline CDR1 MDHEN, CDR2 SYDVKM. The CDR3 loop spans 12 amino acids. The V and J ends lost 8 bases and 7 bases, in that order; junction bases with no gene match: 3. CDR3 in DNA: TGTGCCAGCTGGGACAGGGAACAGCCCCAGCATTTT. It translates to CASWDREQPQHF. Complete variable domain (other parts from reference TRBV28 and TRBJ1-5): DVKVTQSSRYLVKRTGEKVFLECVQDMDHENMFWYRQDPGLGLRLIYFSYDVKMKEKGDIPEGYSVSREKKERFSLILESASTNQTSMYLCASWDREQPQHFGDGTRLSIL.

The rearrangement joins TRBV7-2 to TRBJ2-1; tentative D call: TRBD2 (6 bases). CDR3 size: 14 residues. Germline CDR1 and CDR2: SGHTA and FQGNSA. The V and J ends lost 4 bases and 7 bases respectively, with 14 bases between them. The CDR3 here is CASSSTLTSNEQFF. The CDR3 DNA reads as TGTGCCAGCAGCTCGACCCTGACTAGTAATGAGCAGTTCTTC.

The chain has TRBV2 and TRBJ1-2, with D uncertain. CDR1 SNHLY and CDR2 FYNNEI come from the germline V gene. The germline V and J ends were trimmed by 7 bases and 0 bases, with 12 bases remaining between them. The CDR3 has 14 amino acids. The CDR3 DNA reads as TGTGCCAGCACAATAACTAACCCTAACTATGGCTACACCTTC. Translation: CASTITNPNYGYTF.

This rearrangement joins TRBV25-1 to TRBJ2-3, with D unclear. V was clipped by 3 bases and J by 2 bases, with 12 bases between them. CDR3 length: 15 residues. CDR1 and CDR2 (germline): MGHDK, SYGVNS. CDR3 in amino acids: CASSDYSRVTDTQYF. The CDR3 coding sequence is TGTGCCAGCAGTGATTACTCCCGCGTCACAGATACGCAGTATTTT.

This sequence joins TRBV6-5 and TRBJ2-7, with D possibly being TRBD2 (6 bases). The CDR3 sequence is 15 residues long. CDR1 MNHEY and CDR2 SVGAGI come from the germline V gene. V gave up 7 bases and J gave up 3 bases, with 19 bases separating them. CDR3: CASKLVGTVNYEQYV. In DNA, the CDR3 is TGTGCCAGCAAATTAGTCGGGACTGTTAACTACGAGCAGTACGTC.

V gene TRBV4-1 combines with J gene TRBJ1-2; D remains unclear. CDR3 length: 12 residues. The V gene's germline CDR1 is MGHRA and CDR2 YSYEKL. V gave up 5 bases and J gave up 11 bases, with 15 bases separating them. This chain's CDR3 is CASSSIWGGYTF. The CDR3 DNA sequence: TGCGCCAGCAGCTCCATATGGGGAGGGTACACCTTC.

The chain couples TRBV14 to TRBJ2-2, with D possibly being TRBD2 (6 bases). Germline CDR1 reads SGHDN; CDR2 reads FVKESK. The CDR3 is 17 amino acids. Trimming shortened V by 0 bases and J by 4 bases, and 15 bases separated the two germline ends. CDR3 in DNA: TGTGCCAGCAGCCAAGATAACGGGAGAATTAGCACCGGGGAGCTGTTTTTT. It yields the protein CASSQDNGRISTGELFF.

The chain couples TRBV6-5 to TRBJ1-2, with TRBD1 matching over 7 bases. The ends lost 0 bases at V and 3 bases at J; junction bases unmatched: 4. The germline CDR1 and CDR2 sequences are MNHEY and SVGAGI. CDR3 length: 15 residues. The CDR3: CASSYSPGGYYGYTF. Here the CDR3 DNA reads TGTGCCAGCAGTTACTCGCCAGGGGGGTACTATGGCTACACCTTC.

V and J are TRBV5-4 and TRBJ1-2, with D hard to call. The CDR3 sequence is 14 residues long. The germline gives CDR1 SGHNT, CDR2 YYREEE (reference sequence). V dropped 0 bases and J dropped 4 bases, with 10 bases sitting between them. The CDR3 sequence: CASSLGGARYGYTF. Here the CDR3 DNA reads TGTGCCAGCAGCTTGGGGGGAGCCCGCTATGGCTACACCTTC.

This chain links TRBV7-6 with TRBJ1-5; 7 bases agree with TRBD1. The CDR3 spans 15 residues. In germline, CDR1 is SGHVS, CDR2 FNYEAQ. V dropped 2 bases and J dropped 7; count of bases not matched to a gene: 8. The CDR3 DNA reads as TGTGCCAGCAGCTTAAGACAGGGAGTCGGACAGCCCCAGCATTTT. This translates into CASSLRQGVGQPQHF.

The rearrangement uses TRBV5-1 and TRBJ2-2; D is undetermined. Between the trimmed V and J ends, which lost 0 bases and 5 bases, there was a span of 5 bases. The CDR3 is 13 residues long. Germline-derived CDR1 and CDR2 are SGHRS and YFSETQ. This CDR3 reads CASSLVQTGELFF. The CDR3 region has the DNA TGCGCCAGCAGCTTGGTACAGACCGGGGAGCTGTTTTTT.